This note documents a single T cell receptor beta chain sequence. Its antigen is not yet known. Per-nucleotide qualities are absent, and no much larger clonotype sits a single base away. Instrument on record: Illumina HiSeq 1500. Clones were called with MiXCR by TCRdb after fastp trimmed the public reads at Q25, and only in-frame beta chains were retained. Each entry merges the rows of one CDR3 protein and shows their most common DNA and genes. The sample table shows about 740,000 distinct CDR3 sequences, and 30% to 40% are seen once. 18% of the sample lies in the top ten. The CDR3 contains 14 residues, cysteine and phenylalanine counted. The sequence is cut down to CDR3 DNA, 42 bases in frame from base 1. For CDR1 and CDR2, the germline V gene (reference sequence) lists LNHDA and SQIVND. V has 6 bases trimmed and J has 4 bases trimmed; junction bases matching no gene number 5. The treatment or condition label, read with the paper, signifies: in vitro stimulation with specific CMV peptide epitopes to enrich CMV-specific T cells.

This record belongs to a study of T cell repertoires in cytomegalovirus infection (dated by TCRdb to between 2018 and 2021). As for the study more broadly: Peptide stimulations targeted recently identified HLA-C-restricted CMV epitopes, whose presentation resists viral immunomodulation, together with well-studied HLA-B-restricted epitopes. Because public TCR beta signatures pointed to carriage of CMV infection together with the matching HLA type, the HLA type of each donor mattered for the analysis. Findings and caveats that apply to the study as a whole: In both this cohort and an independent roughly 400-donor cohort, the cumulative frequency of public TCR beta family members distinguished carriers of CMV infection plus the relevant HLA type. In the ex vivo response, HLA-C-restricted CMV-specific TCR beta clonotypes were dominant, and in two of eight donors the single most frequent clonotype came from this HLA-C-restricted group.

Here the chain combines TRBV19 and TRBJ2-2, and 7 junction bases match TRBD1. The sample consisted of cultured PBMCs, taken from culture after CMV antigen stimulation. This receptor was obtained from a human donor in good health (CMV status not recorded). Some clones in this sample may be carry-over from other donors' samples. Here the CDR3 is given as CASRQTGTTGELFF. The DNA sequence is given as TGTGCCAGTAGGCAGACAGGGACCACCGGGGAGCTGTTTTTT.